This T cell receptor beta chain emerged from a study of patients and donors after allogeneic stem cell transplantation. TCRdb passed the RT-PCR reads through MiXCR, listing each CDR3 protein once. The sample has roughly 40,000 distinct CDR3 sequences, roughly 30% seen once. Germline values: CDR1 LGHNA, CDR2 YSLEER. After removal of 3 bases from V and 4 bases from J, the junction contained 9 bases not matched to a gene. The length of the CDR3 is 16 residues. The receptor was isolated from a human donor who was either an allogeneic HSCT recipient or a stem cell or donor lymphocyte infusion donor (not recorded which). It is not recorded whose cells these are; they may come from a transplant donor. Specimen: blood, either unsorted or a sorted T cell fraction (not recorded which). V is TRBV4-3 and J is TRBJ2-1, with 7 bases aligning to TRBD2. CDR3 bases: TGCGCCAGCAGCCATGCTGGGAGGGCTGCGTACAATGAGCAGTTCTTC. Its translation is CASSHAGRAAYNEQFF.